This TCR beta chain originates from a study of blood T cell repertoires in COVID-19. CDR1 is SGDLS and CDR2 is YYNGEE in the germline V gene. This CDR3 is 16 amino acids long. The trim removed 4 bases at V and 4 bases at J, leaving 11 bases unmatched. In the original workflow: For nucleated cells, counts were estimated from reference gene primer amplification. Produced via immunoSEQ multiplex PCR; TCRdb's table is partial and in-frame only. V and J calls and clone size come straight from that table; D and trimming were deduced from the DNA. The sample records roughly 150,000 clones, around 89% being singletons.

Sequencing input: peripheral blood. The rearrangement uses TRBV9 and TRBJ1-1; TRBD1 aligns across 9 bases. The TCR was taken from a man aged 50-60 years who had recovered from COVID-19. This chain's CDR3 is CASSPRPTGGVTEAFF. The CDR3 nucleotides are TGTGCCAGCAGCCCCCGACCTACAGGGGGCGTCACTGAAGCTTTCTTT. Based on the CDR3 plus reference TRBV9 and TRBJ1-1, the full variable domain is DSGVTQTPKHLITATGQRVTLRCSPRSGDLSVYWYQQSLDQGLQFLIQYYNGEERAKGNILERFSAQQFPDLHSELNLSSLELGDSALYFCASSPRPTGGVTEAFFGQGTRLTVV.